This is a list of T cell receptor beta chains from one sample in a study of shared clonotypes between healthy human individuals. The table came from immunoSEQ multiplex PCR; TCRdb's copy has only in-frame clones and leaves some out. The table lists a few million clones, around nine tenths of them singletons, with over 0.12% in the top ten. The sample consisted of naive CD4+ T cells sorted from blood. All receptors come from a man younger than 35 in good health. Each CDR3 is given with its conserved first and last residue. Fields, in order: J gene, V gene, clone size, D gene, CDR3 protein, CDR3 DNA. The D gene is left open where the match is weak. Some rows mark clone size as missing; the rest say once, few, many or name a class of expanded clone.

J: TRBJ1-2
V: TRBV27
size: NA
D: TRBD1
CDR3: CASSWDRTYGYTF
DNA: TGTGCCAGCAGCTGGGACAGGACCTATGGCTACACCTTC

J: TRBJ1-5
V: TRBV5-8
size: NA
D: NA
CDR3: CASSLDRAYQPQHF
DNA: TGTGCCAGCAGCTTGGACAGGGCCTATCAGCCCCAGCATTTT

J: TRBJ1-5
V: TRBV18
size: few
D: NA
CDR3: CASSPLSDQPQHF
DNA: TGTGCCAGCTCACCACTCAGTGATCAGCCCCAGCATTTT

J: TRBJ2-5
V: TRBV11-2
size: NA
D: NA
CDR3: CASTKQGLETQYF
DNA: TGTGCCAGCACCAAACAGGGTTTGGAGACCCAGTACTTC

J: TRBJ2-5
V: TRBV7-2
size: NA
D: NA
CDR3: CASRRGALGAQYF
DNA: TGTGCCAGCAGGAGAGGGGCCCTGGGGGCCCAGTACTTC

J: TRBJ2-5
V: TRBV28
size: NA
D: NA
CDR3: CASSLSPWGLQETQYF
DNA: TGTGCCAGCAGTTTATCCCCTTGGGGATTACAAGAGACCCAGTACTTC

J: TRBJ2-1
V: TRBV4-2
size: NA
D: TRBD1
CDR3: CASSQETGEYNEQFF
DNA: TGTGCCAGCAGCCAAGAAACAGGGGAGTACAATGAGCAGTTCTTC

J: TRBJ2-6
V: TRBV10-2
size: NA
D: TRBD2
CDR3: CASSDRRGSGANVLTF
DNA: TGCGCCAGCAGTGATAGGCGGGGGTCCGGGGCCAACGTCCTGACTTTC

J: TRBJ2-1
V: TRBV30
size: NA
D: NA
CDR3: CAWSQEGEQFF
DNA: TGTGCCTGGAGTCAAGAGGGGGAGCAGTTCTTC

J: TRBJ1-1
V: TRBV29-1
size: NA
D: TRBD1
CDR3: CSADRVFTEAFF
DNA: TGCAGCGCCGACAGGGTTTTCACTGAAGCTTTCTTT

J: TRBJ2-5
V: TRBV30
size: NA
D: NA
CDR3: CAWSGVRAFQETQYF
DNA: TGTGCCTGGAGTGGGGTCAGGGCTTTCCAAGAGACCCAGTACTTC

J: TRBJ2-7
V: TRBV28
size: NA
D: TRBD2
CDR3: CASSLAGGLSYEQYF
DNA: TGTGCCAGCAGTCTAGCGGGGGGATTATCCTACGAGCAGTACTTC

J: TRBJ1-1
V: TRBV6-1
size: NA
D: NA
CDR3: CASSLQGIGTEAFF
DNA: TGTGCCAGCAGCCTACAGGGTATCGGCACTGAAGCTTTCTTT

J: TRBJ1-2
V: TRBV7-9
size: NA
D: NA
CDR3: CASSFNSIYGYTF
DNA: TGTGCCAGCAGCTTCAACAGTATTTATGGCTACACCTTC

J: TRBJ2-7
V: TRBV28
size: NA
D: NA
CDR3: CASRTTRESHEQYF
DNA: TGTGCCAGCAGAACAACCAGGGAGTCCCACGAGCAGTACTTC

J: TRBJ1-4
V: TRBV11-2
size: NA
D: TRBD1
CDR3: CASSLILDRTGGKLFF
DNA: TGTGCCAGCAGCTTAATATTAGACAGGACAGGGGGAAAACTGTTTTTT

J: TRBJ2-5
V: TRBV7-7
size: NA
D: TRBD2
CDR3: CASSPIPGLEETQYF
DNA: TGTGCTAGCAGCCCCATACCGGGACTAGAAGAGACCCAGTACTTC

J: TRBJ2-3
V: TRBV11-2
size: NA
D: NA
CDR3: CASSPQRDTQYF
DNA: TGTGCCAGCAGCCCCCAGAGGGATACGCAGTATTTT

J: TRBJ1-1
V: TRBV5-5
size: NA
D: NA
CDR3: CASSFSGQNTEAFF
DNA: TGTGCCAGCAGCTTTTCGGGACAGAACACTGAAGCTTTCTTT

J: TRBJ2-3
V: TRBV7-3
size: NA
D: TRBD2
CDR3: CASSLTGLGSQYF
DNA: TGTGCCAGCAGCTTAACGGGACTAGGCTCGCAGTATTTT

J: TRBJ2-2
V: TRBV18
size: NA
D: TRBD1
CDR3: CASQLSGTVNTGELFF
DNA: TGTGCCAGCCAACTCTCCGGGACAGTGAACACCGGGGAGCTGTTTTTT

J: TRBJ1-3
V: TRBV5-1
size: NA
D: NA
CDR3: CAGPGSSGNTIYF
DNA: TGCGCCGGCCCCGGCTCCTCTGGAAACACCATATATTTT

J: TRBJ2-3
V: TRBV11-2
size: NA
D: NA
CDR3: CASSLDRASGTDTQYF
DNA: TGTGCCAGCAGCTTAGATCGGGCCAGCGGCACAGATACGCAGTATTTT

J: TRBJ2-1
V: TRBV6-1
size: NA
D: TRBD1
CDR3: CASSARTGGGQGEQFF
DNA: TGTGCCAGCAGTGCGCGGACAGGTGGGGGCCAGGGTGAGCAGTTCTTC

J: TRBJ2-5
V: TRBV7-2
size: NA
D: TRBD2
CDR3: CASRLAGGPKETQYF
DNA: TGTGCCAGCCGACTAGCGGGAGGGCCCAAAGAGACCCAGTACTTC

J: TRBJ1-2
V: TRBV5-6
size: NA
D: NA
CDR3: CASSLAAGPNYGYTF
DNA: TGTGCCAGCAGCTTGGCGGCGGGACCTAACTATGGCTACACCTTC

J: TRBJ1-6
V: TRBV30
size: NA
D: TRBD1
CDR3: CACETNRGFNSPLHF
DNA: TGTGCCTGTGAGACGAACAGGGGATTTAATTCACCCCTCCACTTT

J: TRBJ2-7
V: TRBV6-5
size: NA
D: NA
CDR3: CASSRAGVRAYEQYF
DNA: TGTGCCAGCAGTCGAGCAGGGGTTCGGGCCTACGAGCAGTACTTC

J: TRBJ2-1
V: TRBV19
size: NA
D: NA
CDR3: CASSIAGGSSYNEQFF
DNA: TGTGCCAGTAGTATAGCTGGGGGTAGCTCCTACAATGAGCAGTTCTTC

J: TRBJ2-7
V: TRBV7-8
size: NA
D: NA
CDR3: CASSLAVQGPYEQYF
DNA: TGTGCCAGCAGCTTAGCGGTGCAGGGGCCCTACGAGCAGTACTTC

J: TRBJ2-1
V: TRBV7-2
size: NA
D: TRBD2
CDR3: CASSGTIFYNEQFF
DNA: TGTGCCAGCAGTGGGACTATTTTCTACAATGAGCAGTTCTTC

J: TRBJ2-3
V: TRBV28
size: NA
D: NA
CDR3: CASSPWGSSTDTQYF
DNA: TGTGCCAGCAGTCCCTGGGGCAGTAGCACAGATACGCAGTATTTT

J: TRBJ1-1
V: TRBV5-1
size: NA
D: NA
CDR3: CASSFGLGDGEAFF
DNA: TGCGCCAGCAGCTTTGGCTTGGGAGACGGTGAAGCTTTCTTT

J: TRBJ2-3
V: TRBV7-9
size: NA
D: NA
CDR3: CASSLKGLAAPSTDTQYF
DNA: TGTGCCAGCAGCTTAAAGGGTTTGGCGGCTCCTAGCACAGATACGCAGTATTTT

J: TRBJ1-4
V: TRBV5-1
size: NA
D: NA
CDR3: CASSRDTTYEKLFF
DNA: TGCGCCAGCAGCCGGGACACAACCTATGAAAAACTGTTTTTT

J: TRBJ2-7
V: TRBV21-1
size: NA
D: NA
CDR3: CASSKVSGRPYEQYF
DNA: TGTGCCAGCAGCAAAGTTTCGGGACGACCCTACGAGCAGTACTTC

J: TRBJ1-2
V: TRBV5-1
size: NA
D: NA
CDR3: CASREGLNYGYTF
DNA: TGCGCCAGCAGAGAGGGTTTAAACTATGGCTACACCTTC

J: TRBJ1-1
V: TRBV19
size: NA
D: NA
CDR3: CASATQTNTEAFF
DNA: TGTGCCAGTGCGACACAAACTAACACTGAAGCTTTCTTT